The 32 T cell receptor beta chains below come from one sample, sequenced in a study of regulatory T cells in long-lasting Graves disease. Libraries of TCR beta came from iRepertoire HTBI primers plus Arm-PCR of CDR3 regions. Each CDR3 protein is one row after TCRdb ran MiXCR on the multiplex PCR reads. The data show approximately 540,000 distinct CDR3 sequences, 9.5% to 15% seen once. Time point noted: newly diagnosed GD, antithyroid drugs for less than 3 months. The TCR library was made from RNA extracted from PBMCs. The same sample was also used in a study of T cells in Graves' hyperthyroidism and ophthalmopathy.

The material sequenced was peripheral blood mononuclear cells (PBMCs), taken at new diagnosis, from a patient treated with antithyroid drugs. All receptors derive from a woman in her twenties or thirties with Graves disease.

This clonotype was seen many times. This chain uses TRBV7-9 with TRBJ2-1; 10 nucleotides line up with TRBD1. TRBJ2-5 matches the DNA end more closely, so the J call is doubtful. The CDR3 is 15 amino acids. In germline, CDR1 is SEHNR, CDR2 FQNEAQ (reference sequence). The CDR3: CASSPRQGAWETQYF. The CDR3 region has the DNA TGTGCCAGCAGCCCGCGACAGGGGGCTTGGGAGACCCAGTACTTC.

To note about this clonotype: A single base separates this from a much larger clone, so it may be a read error. The CDR3 loop is CASSPRGGLHGELSF. CDR3 DNA sequence: TGTGCCAGCAGCCCCCGCGGAGGGCTACACGGGGAGCTGTCTTTT. This chain joins TRBV14 and TRBJ2-2; a weak D match, TRBD2 (6 bases). The CDR3 runs 15 residues. Germline V gene sequence: CDR1 SGHDN, CDR2 FVKESK.

Details on this clonotype: A read error may explain this, as a much larger clone is one base away. The chain joins TRBV4-3 to TRBJ1-5; D is unresolved. Germline V gene lookup returns CDR1 LGHNA and CDR2 YSLEER. The CDR3 is 15 amino acids. For the CDR3, the DNA is TGCGCCGGCAGCCGTGACCGGTGGAGCAATCAGCCCCAGCATTTT. It is translated as CAGSRDRWSNQPQHF.

This clonotype was seen at least ten times. This sequence joins TRBV5-6 and TRBJ2-7; 7 bases are a match to TRBD2. This CDR3 region has 15 residues. Trimming at V came to 2 bases and at J to 0 bases, leaving 5 bases not matched to a gene. The germline gives CDR1 SGHDT, CDR2 YYEEEE. The CDR3 DNA reads as TGTGCCAGCAGCTTCGAGCGGGACTTCTCCTACGAGCAGTACTTC. It translates to CASSFERDFSYEQYF.

This clonotype has more than one count but fewer than ten. The rearrangement links TRBV5-1 to TRBJ2-5, with 9 bases fitting TRBD1. The CDR3 loop spans 15 amino acids. J was trimmed by 5 bases and V by 7 bases; bases with no gene match: 12. Germline lookup yields CDR1 SGHRS and CDR2 YFSETQ. Written as DNA, the CDR3 is TGCGCCAGCGGCTACGGGACCGGGACAGGGGAGACCCAGTACTTC. Protein: CASGYGTGTGETQYF.

The V gene is TRBV18, the J gene TRBJ2-4, with D perhaps matching TRBD1 (5 bases). The length of the CDR3 is 16 residues. Germline values: CDR1 KGHSH, CDR2 LQKENI. V was trimmed by 0 bases and J by 0 bases, leaving 9 bases between them. The CDR3 reads CASSPPSGLAKNIQYF. The CDR3 coding sequence is TGTGCCAGCTCACCACCGTCAGGGCTAGCCAAAAACATTCAGTACTTC.

In the case of this clonotype: This sequence is one base from a far larger clone and is likely a read error. The chain links TRBV11-3 to TRBJ2-7; 9 bases fit TRBD1. The last part of the DNA fits TRBJ2-5 better; the J call may be wrong. Germline values: CDR1 SGHNT, CDR2 YENEEA. The CDR3 sequence is 17 residues long. Here the CDR3 reads CASSFGGTGTGQETQYF. The CDR3 DNA sequence: TGTGCCAGCAGCTTCGGGGGGACAGGGACTGGCCAAGAGACCCAGTACTTC.

This clonotype was detected a few times. V usage is TRBV6-1 and J usage is TRBJ1-4; D remains ambiguous. The CDR3 is 14 amino acids. With 6 bases removed from V and 7 bases from J, the gap between germline ends came to 15 bases. The V gene's germline CDR1 is MNHNS and CDR2 SASEGT. The CDR3 loop reads CASRAGPRVEKLFF. The CDR3 coding sequence is TGTGCCAGCAGGGCAGGACCCCGGGTTGAAAAACTGTTTTTT.

Ten or more counts support this clonotype. The chain employs TRBV28 and TRBJ2-7, with 12 bases identical to TRBD2. After removal of 5 bases from V and 2 bases from J, the junction contained 10 bases not matched to a gene. The germline CDR1 and CDR2 sequences are MDHEN and SYDVKM. CDR3 length equals 17 residues. The CDR3 protein is CASSLRTSGTRPYEQYF. The DNA for the CDR3 is TGTGCCAGCAGTCTACGGACTAGCGGGACCCGCCCCTACGAGCAGTACTTC.

This clonotype was seen more than once but under ten times. The CDR3 is CASSQDRGQGREQYF. The CDR3 coding sequence is TGCGCCAGCAGCCAAGATCGGGGACAGGGGCGCGAGCAGTACTTC. The chain combines TRBV4-3 with TRBJ2-7; TRBD1 agrees at 10 bases. The ends lost 0 bases at V and 6 bases at J; junction bases unmatched: 5. Germline CDR1 reads LGHNA; CDR2 reads YSLEER. CDR3 length equals 15 residues.

This clonotype showed up just a few times. The chain recombines TRBV4-1 with TRBJ2-7, with 7 bases identical to TRBD2. V shed 2 bases, J shed 4 bases, and the junction held 2 bases outside the gene matches. Germline V gives CDR1 MGHRA, CDR2 YSYEKL. This CDR3 spans 13 amino acids. CDR3 DNA sequence: TGCGCCAGCAGCCAAATCGGGGGGTACGAGCAGTACTTC. It translates to CASSQIGGYEQYF.

This clonotype was counted only a few times. Here the CDR3 reads CASSQGWEAGRKFF. Written as DNA, the CDR3 is TGCGCCAGCAGCCAAGGGTGGGAAGCGGGAAGGAAGTTCTTC. This sequence joins TRBV4-1 and TRBJ2-1, with TRBD2 matching over 7 bases. Germline lookup yields CDR1 MGHRA and CDR2 YSYEKL. The CDR3 extends over 14 amino acids. Trimming at V came to 1 base and at J to 14 bases, leaving 11 bases not matched to a gene.

This clonotype was observed at least ten times. The chain uses TRBV2 and TRBJ1-5; D remains ambiguous. V lost 11 bases and J lost 2, with 16 bases in between. The CDR3 has 14 amino acids. CDR1 and CDR2 from the germline V gene are SNHLY and FYNNEI. The CDR3 spells CALGGRLGNQPQHF. The CDR3 DNA sequence: TGTGCCCTCGGAGGTCGGTTGGGCAATCAGCCCCAGCATTTT.

This clonotype was seen at least ten times. CDR3 sequence (DNA): TGCGCCAGCAGCTTGGCCGGGTTGGGGTTGGATACGCAGTATTTT. This translates into CASSLAGLGLDTQYF. V is TRBV5-1 and J is TRBJ2-3; no clear D. Trimming pared 0 bases from V and 6 bases from J, leaving 14 bases between. Germline values: CDR1 SGHRS, CDR2 YFSETQ. This CDR3 comprises 15 residues.

This clonotype was seen repeatedly, ten times or more. The chain carries TRBV11-2 and TRBJ2-2, with D possibly TRBD2 on 6 matching bases. Trimming removed 2 bases from V and 6 bases from J, with 7 bases in between. The germline V gene has CDR1 SGHAT and CDR2 FQNNGV. This CDR3 is 13 amino acids long. CDR3 sequence: CASSLTSPGELFF. In nucleotides, the CDR3 is TGTGCCAGCAGCTTAACTAGCCCCGGGGAGCTGTTTTTT.

This clonotype was counted many times. The rearrangement links TRBV7-2 to TRBJ2-7; 8 nucleotides align to TRBD2. The CDR3 extends over 16 amino acids. Per germline, CDR1 SGHTA and CDR2 FQGNSA. Unmatched junction bases numbered 11, after V lost 5 bases and J lost 2 bases. Written as DNA, the CDR3 is TGTGCCAGCAGCGCTAGAACTAGCGGAAATCCCTACGAGCAGTACTTC. Protein sequence: CASSARTSGNPYEQYF.

In this sample, this clonotype turned up many times. The junction does not match germline at one end; this may be a read error. The chain is built from TRBV27 and TRBJ2-7; 9 positions agree with TRBD2. The CDR3 loop spans 15 amino acids. The germline gives CDR1 MNHEY, CDR2 SMNVEV (reference sequence). CDR3 protein: CASSLLAGASHEQYF. The CDR3 DNA reads TGTGCCAGCAGTCTCTTAGCGGGAGCCTCCCACGAGCAGTACTTC.

This clonotype was counted ten times or more. The chain is built from TRBV11-1 and TRBJ2-1; D is perhaps TRBD1 (5 bases). Trimming took 5 bases from V and 4 from J, leaving 12 bases between them. The CDR3 loop spans 14 amino acids. Germline V gives CDR1 SGHAT, CDR2 FQDESV (reference sequence). The CDR3 nucleotides read TGTGCCAGCAGCCCATGGGGCCCTTACAATGAGCAGTTCTTC. Its protein is CASSPWGPYNEQFF.

At least ten counts were recorded for this clonotype. The chain is built from TRBV20-1 and TRBJ2-3, with 9 nucleotides matching TRBD2. With V trimmed by 5 bases and J by 1 base, 10 bases remained unmatched. Germline loops: CDR1 DFQATT, CDR2 SNEGSKA (reference sequence). The CDR3 loop spans 16 amino acids. The CDR3 DNA reads TGCAGTGCTTGCTGTCCCGCTAGCGGGGGCACAGATACGCAGTATTTT. The encoded protein is CSACCPASGGTDTQYF.

This clonotype was detected ten times or more. V usage is TRBV7-9 and J usage is TRBJ2-1, with D uncertain. CDR3 length: 11 residues. V lost 3 bases and J 8 bases, leaving 5 bases between the germline ends. From germline, CDR1 is SEHNR and CDR2 FQNEAQ (reference sequence). This chain's CDR3 is CASSFHDEQFF. The CDR3 DNA sequence: TGTGCCAGCAGCTTCCACGATGAGCAGTTCTTC.

This clonotype was counted ten times or more. The chain couples TRBV9 to TRBJ2-7; a weak D match, TRBD2 (5 bases). This CDR3 is 15 amino acids long. Per the germline V gene, CDR1 is SGDLS and CDR2 is YYNGEE. The ends were cut back, 2 bases at V and 3 bases at J, with 15 bases in the middle. This CDR3 is CASSVGPSEVYEQYF. In nucleotides, the CDR3 is TGTGCCAGCAGCGTGGGCCCGTCGGAGGTCTACGAGCAGTACTTC.

Concerning this clonotype: A much larger clone lies a single base off, so this may be a read error. V and J are TRBV6-8 and TRBJ2-1; the D is unclear. Trimming stripped 5 bases from V and 10 bases from J, with 9 bases between. CDR1 and CDR2 from the germline V gene are MNHGY and SAAAGT. The CDR3 is 11 residues long. This CDR3 is CASSTVCEQFF. The CDR3 DNA follows: TGTGCCAGCAGTACCGTCTGCGAGCAGTTCTTC.

There are many counts of this clonotype. The V call is TRBV27, the J call TRBJ2-1; D possibly corresponds to TRBD1 (6 bases). The CDR3 runs 15 residues. Germline assignment: CDR1 MNHEY and CDR2 SMNVEV (reference sequence). V lost 1 base to trimming and J lost 7 bases, with 14 bases between them. CDR3 protein: CASSLYQGRPNEQFF. The DNA for the CDR3 is TGTGCCAGCAGTTTATACCAGGGGCGCCCGAATGAGCAGTTCTTC.

CDR3 protein: CSARGQEVMSSYNEQFF. The CDR3 bases are TGCAGCGCCCGGGGGCAGGAAGTTATGAGCTCCTACAATGAGCAGTTCTTC. J is TRBJ2-1 and V is TRBV29-1, with D possibly being TRBD1 or TRBD2 (6 bases each). Looked up from germline, CDR1 is SQVTM and CDR2 is ANQGSEA. CDR3 length equals 17 residues. The V gene lost 7 bases and the J gene lost 0 bases, with 22 bases spanning the gap.

At least ten counts were recorded for this clonotype. The chain employs TRBV4-3 and TRBJ2-5; TRBD2 aligns across 14 bases. CDR3 length: 17 amino acids. Trimming removed 2 bases from V and 7 bases from J; junction bases left unmatched: 9. The germline gives CDR1 LGHNA, CDR2 YSLEER. CDR3 amino acids: CASSQQGLAGEYVTQYF. The CDR3 bases are TGCGCCAGCAGCCAACAGGGACTAGCGGGAGAGTACGTGACCCAGTACTTC.

The V and J genes are TRBV20-1 and TRBJ2-2; a weak D match, TRBD1 (5 bases). Germline CDR1 reads DFQATT; CDR2 reads SNEGSKA (reference sequence). The CDR3 sequence is 17 residues long. The V end lost 3 bases, the J end lost 4 bases, and 21 bases lay between the germline ends. DNA for the CDR3: TGCAGTGCTAGGGGCCAGGGAAAGGGGAAGGGCACCGGGGAGCTGTTTTTT. Its protein is CSARGQGKGKGTGELFF.

CDR3 residues: CASSDSNHNTEAFF. DNA for the CDR3: TGTGCCAGCAGTGACTCGAATCATAACACTGAAGCTTTCTTT. The V and J genes are TRBV6-4 and TRBJ1-1; D uncertain. With 0 bases removed from V and 2 bases from J, the gap between germline ends came to 7 bases. CDR3 size: 14 residues. CDR1 is MRHNA and CDR2 is SNTAGT in the germline V gene.

The chain uses TRBV29-1 and TRBJ2-1; 7 bases are a match to TRBD2. V gave up 6 bases and J gave up 8 bases; unmatched junction bases: 13. Germline-derived CDR1 and CDR2 are SQVTM and ANQGSEA. The CDR3 is 14 residues long. CDR3 sequence: CSVATGLKRYEQFF. The CDR3 nucleotides read TGCAGCGTAGCAACGGGACTAAAGAGGTATGAGCAGTTCTTC.

The chain links TRBV20-1 to TRBJ2-1; D is uncertain. Deletions cut 4 bases from V and 9 bases from J, with 13 bases between. The CDR3 is 12 residues long. Germline CDR1 is DFQATT and CDR2 is SNEGSKA (reference sequence). CDR3 DNA sequence: TGCAGTGCTATAGGGCCCCGTATTGAGCAGTTCTTC. Translation gives CSAIGPRIEQFF.

The table lists this clonotype with a few counts. This chain uses TRBV7-9 with TRBJ2-5; D gene ambiguous. The CDR3 extends over 14 amino acids. The germline V gene encodes CDR1 SEHNR and CDR2 FQNEAQ (reference sequence). V was trimmed by 0 bases and J by 5 bases, leaving 10 bases between them. CDR3 sequence reads: CASSLAKGSETQYF. The CDR3 DNA sequence: TGTGCCAGCAGCTTAGCGAAGGGTTCGGAGACCCAGTACTTC.

The chain combines TRBV7-9 with TRBJ1-2; no reliable D call. V lost 5 bases and J 5 bases, leaving 6 bases between the germline ends. This CDR3 contains 11 residues. Germline V lookup: CDR1 SEHNR, CDR2 FQNEAQ (reference sequence). The CDR3 coding sequence is TGTGCCAGCAGCATAGAGTATGGCTACACCTTC. It is translated as CASSIEYGYTF.

This clonotype was observed at least ten times. V and J are TRBV2 and TRBJ1-2; D gene ambiguous. The CDR3 spans 12 residues. V was shortened by 7 bases and J by 4 bases, with 10 bases between the two germline ends. Germline V lookup: CDR1 SNHLY, CDR2 FYNNEI. The chain's CDR3 is CASTEGSYGYTF. For the CDR3, the DNA is TGTGCCAGCACGGAGGGAAGCTATGGCTACACCTTC. Full variable domain (remainder filled in from reference TRBV2 and TRBJ1-2): EPEVTQTPSHQVTQMGQEVILRCVPISNHLYFYWYRQILGQKVEFLVSFYNNEISEKSEIFDDQFSVERPDGSNFTLKIRSTKLEDSAMYFCASTEGSYGYTFGSGTRLTVV.